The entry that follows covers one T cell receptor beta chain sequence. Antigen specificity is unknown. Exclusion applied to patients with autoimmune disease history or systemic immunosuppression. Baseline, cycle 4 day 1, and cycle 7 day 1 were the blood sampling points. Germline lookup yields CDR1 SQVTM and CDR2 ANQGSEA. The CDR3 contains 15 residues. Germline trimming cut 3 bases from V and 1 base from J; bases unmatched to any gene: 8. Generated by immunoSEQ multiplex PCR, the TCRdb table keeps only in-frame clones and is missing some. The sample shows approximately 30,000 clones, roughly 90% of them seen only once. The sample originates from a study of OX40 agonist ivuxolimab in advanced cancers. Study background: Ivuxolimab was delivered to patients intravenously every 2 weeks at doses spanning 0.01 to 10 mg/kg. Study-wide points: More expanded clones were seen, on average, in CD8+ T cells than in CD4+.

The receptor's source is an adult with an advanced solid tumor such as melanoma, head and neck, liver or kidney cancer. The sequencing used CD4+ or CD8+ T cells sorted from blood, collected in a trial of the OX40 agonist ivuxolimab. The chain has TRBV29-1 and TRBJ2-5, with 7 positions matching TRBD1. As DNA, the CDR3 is TGCAGCGTTGAGAGACGGGACAGCCCCCAAGAGACCCAGTACTTC. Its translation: CSVERRDSPQETQYF.